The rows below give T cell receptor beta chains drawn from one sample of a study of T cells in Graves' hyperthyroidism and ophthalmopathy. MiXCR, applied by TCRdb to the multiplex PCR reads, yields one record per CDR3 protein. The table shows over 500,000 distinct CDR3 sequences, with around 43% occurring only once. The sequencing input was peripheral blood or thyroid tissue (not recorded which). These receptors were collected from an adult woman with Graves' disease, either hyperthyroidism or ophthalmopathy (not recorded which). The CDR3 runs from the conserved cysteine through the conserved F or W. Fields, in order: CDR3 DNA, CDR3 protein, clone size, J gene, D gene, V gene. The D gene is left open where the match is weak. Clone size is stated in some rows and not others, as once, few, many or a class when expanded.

CDR3nt: TGTGCCACCTGGACTTCCCGACATGGCTACACCTTC
CDR3aa: CATWTSRHGYTF
abundance: many
j_gene: TRBJ1-2
d_gene: -
v_gene: TRBV24-1

CDR3nt: TGTGCCAGTAGTATACTAGCGGGAGACACTGAAGCTTTCTTT
CDR3aa: CASSILAGDTEAFF
abundance: -
j_gene: TRBJ1-1
d_gene: -
v_gene: TRBV19

CDR3nt: TGTGCCAGCAGCCAAGATTTGCGGGGAGATACGCAGTATTTT
CDR3aa: CASSQDLRGDTQYF
abundance: -
j_gene: TRBJ2-3
d_gene: -
v_gene: TRBV7-2

CDR3nt: TGTGCCACCGGGACGGACGGTTCCTACGAGCAGTACTTC
CDR3aa: CATGTDGSYEQYF
abundance: once
j_gene: TRBJ2-7
d_gene: -
v_gene: TRBV10-3

CDR3nt: TGTGCCAGCAGTAGCTTTGGGGGTGACTATGGCTACACCTTC
CDR3aa: CASSSFGGDYGYTF
abundance: -
j_gene: TRBJ1-2
d_gene: -
v_gene: TRBV13

CDR3nt: TGTGCCAGCAGCTTAACAAGGGGTGGAGAGCAGTACTTC
CDR3aa: CASSLTRGGEQYF
abundance: -
j_gene: TRBJ2-7
d_gene: -
v_gene: TRBV7-9

CDR3nt: TGTGCCAGCAGTTACGCCTGGGACAGGCCTCGAGATGGAAACACCATATATTTT
CDR3aa: CASSYAWDRPRDGNTIYF
abundance: few
j_gene: TRBJ1-3
d_gene: TRBD1
v_gene: TRBV6-1

CDR3nt: TGCAGTGCTAGCCGTACAAGGGATTCACCCCTCCACTTT
CDR3aa: CSASRTRDSPLHF
abundance: few
j_gene: TRBJ1-6
d_gene: -
v_gene: TRBV20-1

CDR3nt: TGCAGTGCTAGCCCACCTAGCGGGAGGGCCCGCGAGCAGTACTTC
CDR3aa: CSASPPSGRAREQYF
abundance: few
j_gene: TRBJ2-7
d_gene: TRBD2
v_gene: TRBV20-1

CDR3nt: TGCGCCAGCAGCTTGGCCGGGGGCAGGGTGCTTCAGCCCCAGCATTTT
CDR3aa: CASSLAGGRVLQPQHF
abundance: -
j_gene: TRBJ1-5
d_gene: -
v_gene: TRBV5-1

CDR3nt: TGTGCCAGTAGCATACTAGCGGGAGTGGGAGAGCAGTACTTC
CDR3aa: CASSILAGVGEQYF
abundance: -
j_gene: TRBJ2-7
d_gene: TRBD2
v_gene: TRBV19

CDR3nt: TGCGCCAGCAGCCGCACAGGGGACGTCACTGAAGCTTTCTTT
CDR3aa: CASSRTGDVTEAFF
abundance: many
j_gene: TRBJ1-1
d_gene: TRBD1
v_gene: TRBV4-1

CDR3nt: TGCAGTGCTAGGACCGGGACACCCATGAACACTGAAGCTTTCTTT
CDR3aa: CSARTGTPMNTEAFF
abundance: many
j_gene: TRBJ1-1
d_gene: -
v_gene: TRBV20-1

CDR3nt: TGTGCCAGCAGGCTGACTAGCGGACAAGAGACCCAGTACTTC
CDR3aa: CASRLTSGQETQYF
abundance: -
j_gene: TRBJ2-5
d_gene: TRBD2
v_gene: TRBV7-2

CDR3nt: TGCAGCGTTTCCGGACTAGCGGGAGGTTTCGCGGAGACCCAGTACTTC
CDR3aa: CSVSGLAGGFAETQYF
abundance: many
j_gene: TRBJ2-5
d_gene: TRBD2
v_gene: TRBV29-1

CDR3nt: TGCAGTGCCCCGGACAGGGGGCGCCTCGAGCAGTACTTC
CDR3aa: CSAPDRGRLEQYF
abundance: -
j_gene: TRBJ2-7
d_gene: TRBD1
v_gene: TRBV20-1

CDR3nt: TGTGCCAGCAGTGGCCGCCCGGGACAGGAAGGGGAGACACCCCTCCACTTT
CDR3aa: CASSGRPGQEGETPLHF
abundance: many
j_gene: TRBJ1-6
d_gene: TRBD1
v_gene: TRBV25-1

CDR3nt: TGCGCCAGCAGAAGGAGGGCAGGGGAAGAAAAACTGTACTTC
CDR3aa: CASRRRAGEEKLYF
abundance: -
j_gene: TRBJ2-5
d_gene: -
v_gene: TRBV5-1

CDR3nt: TGCAGTGCCGCTACTCCACCCGAGCAGTACTTC
CDR3aa: CSAATPPEQYF
abundance: few
j_gene: TRBJ2-7
d_gene: -
v_gene: TRBV20-1

CDR3nt: TGTGCCAGCAGCTTAGTTGGGTGGACGGACCATAATGAAAAACTGTTTTTT
CDR3aa: CASSLVGWTDHNEKLFF
abundance: -
j_gene: TRBJ1-4
d_gene: -
v_gene: TRBV11-2

CDR3nt: TGTGCCAGCAGCATACCGACAAAGAACACTGAAGCTTTCTTT
CDR3aa: CASSIPTKNTEAFF
abundance: -
j_gene: TRBJ1-1
d_gene: -
v_gene: TRBV7-2

CDR3nt: TGTGCCATCAGCCGGGACAGGGCCACCTGGTCCTACGAGCAGTACTTC
CDR3aa: CAISRDRATWSYEQYF
abundance: few
j_gene: TRBJ2-7
d_gene: TRBD1
v_gene: TRBV10-3

CDR3nt: TGTGCCAGCAGCTTAGCGGACAGGAAAATCTCCGGGGCCAACGTCCTGACTTTC
CDR3aa: CASSLADRKISGANVLTF
abundance: once
j_gene: TRBJ2-6
d_gene: TRBD1
v_gene: TRBV11-1

CDR3nt: TGTGCCACCAGTGGTGCGGGAGGTAATCCAGATACGCAGTATTTT
CDR3aa: CATSGAGGNPDTQYF
abundance: few
j_gene: TRBJ2-3
d_gene: TRBD2
v_gene: TRBV24-1

CDR3nt: TGTGCCACCGGCTGGGGGGGGACTGAAGCTTTCTTT
CDR3aa: CATGWGGTEAFF
abundance: -
j_gene: TRBJ1-1
d_gene: -
v_gene: TRBV11-2

CDR3nt: TGTGCCACCAGCCCTCCCGACCTGGGACAGATTTTCTATGGCTACACCTTC
CDR3aa: CATSPPDLGQIFYGYTF
abundance: -
j_gene: TRBJ1-2
d_gene: TRBD1
v_gene: TRBV15

CDR3nt: TGTGCCATCAAAGGACAGGGCGTCGCCTACGAGCAGTACTTC
CDR3aa: CAIKGQGVAYEQYF
abundance: -
j_gene: TRBJ2-7
d_gene: TRBD1
v_gene: TRBV10-3

CDR3nt: TGTGCCAGCAGTGAGAGGAGCGACGGGAGCACAGATACGCAGTATTTT
CDR3aa: CASSERSDGSTDTQYF
abundance: few
j_gene: TRBJ2-3
d_gene: -
v_gene: TRBV25-1

CDR3nt: TGCAGTGCTAGAGCCGCCGGGACTCAGCTTGCCGAGCAGTACTTC
CDR3aa: CSARAAGTQLAEQYF
abundance: many
j_gene: TRBJ2-7
d_gene: -
v_gene: TRBV20-1

CDR3nt: TGTGCCAGCAGCTTGGTGGGGACAGGGTCCGAAAAACTGTTTTTT
CDR3aa: CASSLVGTGSEKLFF
abundance: -
j_gene: TRBJ1-4
d_gene: TRBD1
v_gene: TRBV7-3

CDR3nt: TGTGCCAGCAGCTTGGTGGGGCCCCGGGCCCAAGAGACCCAGTACTTC
CDR3aa: CASSLVGPRAQETQYF
abundance: many
j_gene: TRBJ2-5
d_gene: -
v_gene: TRBV5-6

CDR3nt: TGTGCCAGCAGCACTAGCGGGAGAAGCTCCTACGAGCAGTACTTC
CDR3aa: CASSTSGRSSYEQYF
abundance: many
j_gene: TRBJ2-7
d_gene: TRBD2
v_gene: TRBV7-9

CDR3nt: TGTGCCAGCAGCGCGATGGGAGGGGAGGGGACCCAGTACTTC
CDR3aa: CASSAMGGEGTQYF
abundance: -
j_gene: TRBJ2-5
d_gene: TRBD2
v_gene: TRBV7-2

CDR3nt: TGCGCCAGCAGCCAAGAGGAGAACTATGGCTACACCTTC
CDR3aa: CASSQEENYGYTF
abundance: -
j_gene: TRBJ1-2
d_gene: -
v_gene: TRBV4-3

CDR3nt: TGTGCCACCACCGGGACTAGCGGGAGCTACGAGCAGTACTTC
CDR3aa: CATTGTSGSYEQYF
abundance: -
j_gene: TRBJ2-7
d_gene: TRBD2
v_gene: TRBV15

CDR3nt: TGTGCCAGCAGCTTGGTCAGGGCGAACACTGAAGCTTTCTTT
CDR3aa: CASSLVRANTEAFF
abundance: many
j_gene: TRBJ1-1
d_gene: -
v_gene: TRBV5-6

CDR3nt: TGCAGTGCTAGAGAAATAGCCACGGACAGTTCCGGGGACGATGGCTACACCTTC
CDR3aa: CSAREIATDSSGDDGYTF
abundance: -
j_gene: TRBJ1-2
d_gene: -
v_gene: TRBV20-1

CDR3nt: TGCAGTGGGACTAGTTTGCGTGAGCAGTACTTC
CDR3aa: CSGTSLREQYF
abundance: many
j_gene: TRBJ2-7
d_gene: TRBD2
v_gene: TRBV20-1

CDR3nt: TGTGCCAGCAGTTTAGGGACAGGGTCTGGCGAGCAGTACTTC
CDR3aa: CASSLGTGSGEQYF
abundance: many
j_gene: TRBJ2-7
d_gene: TRBD1
v_gene: TRBV12-3/TRBV12-4

CDR3nt: TGCGCCAGCAGTGACCCAGGACTAGCGGGCGGGAAGACCCAGTACTTC
CDR3aa: CASSDPGLAGGKTQYF
abundance: once
j_gene: TRBJ2-5
d_gene: TRBD2
v_gene: TRBV10-2

CDR3nt: TGCAGCGCTGTGACAAGGACTAACTATGGCTACACCTTC
CDR3aa: CSAVTRTNYGYTF
abundance: -
j_gene: TRBJ1-2
d_gene: -
v_gene: TRBV29-1

CDR3nt: TGTGCCACCAGCAGAGATCTAGGTAGCAATCAGCCCCAGCATTTT
CDR3aa: CATSRDLGSNQPQHF
abundance: many
j_gene: TRBJ1-5
d_gene: -
v_gene: TRBV15

CDR3nt: TGCAGCGCCGCCACAGATACGCAGTATTTT
CDR3aa: CSAATDTQYF
abundance: once
j_gene: TRBJ2-3
d_gene: -
v_gene: TRBV29-1

CDR3nt: TGTGCCAGCAGTCTAGTGGGGGGGGGCTACGAGCAGTACTTC
CDR3aa: CASSLVGGGYEQYF
abundance: many
j_gene: TRBJ2-7
d_gene: TRBD2
v_gene: TRBV7-2

CDR3nt: TGTGCCAGCAGCTTAGAGGTCAGGGGGTCCCTATACAATGAGCAGTTCTTC
CDR3aa: CASSLEVRGSLYNEQFF
abundance: -
j_gene: TRBJ2-1
d_gene: TRBD1
v_gene: TRBV11-2

CDR3nt: TGCGCCAGCAGCCAGAGCACGGGCGAAGCTTTCTTT
CDR3aa: CASSQSTGEAFF
abundance: -
j_gene: TRBJ1-1
d_gene: -
v_gene: TRBV5-1

CDR3nt: TGTGCCAGCAGTTTCGGGGATAATTCACCCCTCCACTTT
CDR3aa: CASSFGDNSPLHF
abundance: many
j_gene: TRBJ1-6
d_gene: -
v_gene: TRBV12-3/TRBV12-4

CDR3nt: TGTGCCACGGGACCAGCAGGCTACACCTTC
CDR3aa: CATGPAGYTF
abundance: -
j_gene: TRBJ1-2
d_gene: -
v_gene: TRBV10-3

CDR3nt: TGTGCCATCAGTGCCCAAAGGGAAACTGAAGCTTTCTTT
CDR3aa: CAISAQRETEAFF
abundance: many
j_gene: TRBJ1-1
d_gene: -
v_gene: TRBV10-3

CDR3nt: TGTGCCAGCAGTTACGATGGGGGGCAAAACACTGAAGCTTTCTTT
CDR3aa: CASSYDGGQNTEAFF
abundance: -
j_gene: TRBJ1-1
d_gene: -
v_gene: TRBV6-6

CDR3nt: TGTGCCAGCAGCTTACTAGGACAGGGTGGGGAAAAACTGTTTTTT
CDR3aa: CASSLLGQGGEKLFF
abundance: few
j_gene: TRBJ1-4
d_gene: TRBD1
v_gene: TRBV7-8

CDR3nt: TGTGCCAGCAGCCAGACCGACCCTTCTTTCGGGGAGCTGTTTTTT
CDR3aa: CASSQTDPSFGELFF
abundance: many
j_gene: TRBJ2-2
d_gene: -
v_gene: TRBV7-3

CDR3nt: TGCAGTGCTAGACCTCAAGAGACCCAGTACTTC
CDR3aa: CSARPQETQYF
abundance: once
j_gene: TRBJ2-5
d_gene: -
v_gene: TRBV20-1

CDR3nt: TGCAGCGTTGAGGATCGACAGGGGGTGCAAGAGACCCAGTACTTC
CDR3aa: CSVEDRQGVQETQYF
abundance: -
j_gene: TRBJ2-5
d_gene: TRBD1
v_gene: TRBV29-1